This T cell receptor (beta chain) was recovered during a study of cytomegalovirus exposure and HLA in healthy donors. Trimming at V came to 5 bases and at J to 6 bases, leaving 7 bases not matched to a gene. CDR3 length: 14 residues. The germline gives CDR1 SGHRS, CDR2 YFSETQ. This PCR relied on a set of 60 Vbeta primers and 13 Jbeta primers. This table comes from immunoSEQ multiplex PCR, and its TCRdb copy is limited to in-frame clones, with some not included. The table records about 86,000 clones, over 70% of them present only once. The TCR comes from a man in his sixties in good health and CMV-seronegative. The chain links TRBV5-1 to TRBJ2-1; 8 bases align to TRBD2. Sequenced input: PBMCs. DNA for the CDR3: TGCGCCAGCAGACTGGGACTAGGGGTCAATGAGCAGTTCTTC. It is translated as CASRLGLGVNEQFF.